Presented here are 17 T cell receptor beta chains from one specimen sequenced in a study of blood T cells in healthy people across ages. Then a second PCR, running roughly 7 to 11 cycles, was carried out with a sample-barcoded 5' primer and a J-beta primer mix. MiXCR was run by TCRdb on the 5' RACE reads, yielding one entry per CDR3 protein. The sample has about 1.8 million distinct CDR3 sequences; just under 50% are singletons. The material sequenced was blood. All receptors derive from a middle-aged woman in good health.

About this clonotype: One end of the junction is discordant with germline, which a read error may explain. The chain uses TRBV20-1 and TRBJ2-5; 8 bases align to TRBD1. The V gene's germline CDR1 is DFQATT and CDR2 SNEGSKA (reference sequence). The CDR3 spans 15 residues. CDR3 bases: TGCAGTGCTGGAGAGGACAGGGAACTCCAAGAGACCCAGTACTTC. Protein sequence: CSAGEDRELQETQYF.

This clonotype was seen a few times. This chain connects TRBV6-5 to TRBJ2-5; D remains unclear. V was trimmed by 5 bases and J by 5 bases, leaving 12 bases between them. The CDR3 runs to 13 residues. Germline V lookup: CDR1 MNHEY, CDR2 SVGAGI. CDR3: CASSPPFGETQYF. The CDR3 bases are TGTGCCAGCAGTCCCCCCTTCGGGGAGACCCAGTACTTC.

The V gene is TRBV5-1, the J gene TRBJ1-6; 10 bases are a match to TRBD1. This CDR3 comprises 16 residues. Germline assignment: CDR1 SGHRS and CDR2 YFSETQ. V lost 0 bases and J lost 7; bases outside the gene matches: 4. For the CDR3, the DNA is TGCGCCAGCAGCTTGGTCCGGACAGGGGGGAATTCACCCCTCCACTTT. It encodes CASSLVRTGGNSPLHF.

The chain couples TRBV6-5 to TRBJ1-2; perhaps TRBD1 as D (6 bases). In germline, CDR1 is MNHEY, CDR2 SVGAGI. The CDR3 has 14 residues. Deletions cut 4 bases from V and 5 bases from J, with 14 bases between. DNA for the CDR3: TGTGCCAGCAGTTTTCGGACAGTGCCTTATGGCTACACCTTC. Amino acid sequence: CASSFRTVPYGYTF.

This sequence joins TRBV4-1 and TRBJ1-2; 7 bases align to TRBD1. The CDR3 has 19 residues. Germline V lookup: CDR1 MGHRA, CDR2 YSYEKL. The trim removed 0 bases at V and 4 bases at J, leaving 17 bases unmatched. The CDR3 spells CASSQERPGGETGSYGYTF. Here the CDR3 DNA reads TGCGCCAGCAGCCAAGAGAGGCCGGGCGGGGAGACAGGGAGCTATGGCTACACCTTC.

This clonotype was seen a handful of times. The CDR3 bases are TGTGCCAGCAGCGTAGGAGGAACGAACGAGCAGTACTTC. Residues: CASSVGGTNEQYF. The rearrangement uses TRBV9 and TRBJ2-7; D is undetermined. Trimming cost V 0 bases and J 5 bases, with 9 bases left between them. Germline CDR1 reads SGDLS; CDR2 reads YYNGEE. The CDR3 contains 13 residues.

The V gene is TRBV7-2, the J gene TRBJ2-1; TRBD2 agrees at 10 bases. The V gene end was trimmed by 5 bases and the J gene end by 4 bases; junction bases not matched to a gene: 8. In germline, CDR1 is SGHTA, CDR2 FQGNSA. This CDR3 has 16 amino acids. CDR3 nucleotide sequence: TGTGCCAGCAGCCTCACAGCGGGGGGGCAGTACAATGAGCAGTTCTTC. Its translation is CASSLTAGGQYNEQFF. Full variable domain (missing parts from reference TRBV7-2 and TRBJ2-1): GAGVSQSPSNKVTEKGKDVELRCDPISGHTALYWYRQSLGQGLEFLIYFQGNSAPDKSGLPSDRFSAERTGGSVSTLTIQRTQQEDSAVYLCASSLTAGGQYNEQFFGPGTRLTVL.

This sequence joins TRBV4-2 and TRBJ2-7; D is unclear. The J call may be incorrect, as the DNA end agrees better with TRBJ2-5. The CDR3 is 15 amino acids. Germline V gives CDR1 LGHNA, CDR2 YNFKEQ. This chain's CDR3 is CASSQEEGAVGTQYF. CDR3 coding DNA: TGTGCCAGCAGCCAAGAAGAAGGTGCTGTTGGGACCCAGTACTTC.

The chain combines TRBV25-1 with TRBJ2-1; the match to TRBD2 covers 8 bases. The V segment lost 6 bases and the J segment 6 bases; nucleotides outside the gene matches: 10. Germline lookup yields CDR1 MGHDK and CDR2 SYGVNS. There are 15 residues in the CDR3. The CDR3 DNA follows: TGTGCCAGCAGGGGAGCGGGGGACTTCTTCAATGAGCAGTTCTTC. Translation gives CASRGAGDFFNEQFF.

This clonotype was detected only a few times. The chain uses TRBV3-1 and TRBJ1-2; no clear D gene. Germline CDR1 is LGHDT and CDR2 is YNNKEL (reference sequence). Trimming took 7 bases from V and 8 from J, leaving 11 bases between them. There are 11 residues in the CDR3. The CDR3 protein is CASKGSPGYTF. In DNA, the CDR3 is TGTGCCAGCAAGGGAAGTCCCGGCTACACCTTC.

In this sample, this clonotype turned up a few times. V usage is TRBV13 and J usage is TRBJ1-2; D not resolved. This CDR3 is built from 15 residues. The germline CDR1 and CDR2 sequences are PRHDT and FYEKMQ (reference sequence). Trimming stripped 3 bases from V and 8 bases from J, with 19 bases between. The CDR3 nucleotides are TGTGCCAGCAGCTTCCCTACGAAGTACCTATACGGCTACACCTTC. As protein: CASSFPTKYLYGYTF.

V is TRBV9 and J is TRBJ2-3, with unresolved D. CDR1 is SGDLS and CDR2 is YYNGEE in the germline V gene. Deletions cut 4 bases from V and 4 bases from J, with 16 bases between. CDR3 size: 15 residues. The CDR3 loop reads CASSIEGSNPDTQYF. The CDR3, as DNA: TGTGCCAGCAGCATAGAAGGGTCCAACCCAGATACGCAGTATTTT.

CDR3 nucleotide sequence: TGCAGCGCTCACTCGTGGGTGGGTAATGAGCAGTTCTTC. Translation: CSAHSWVGNEQFF. The genes are TRBV29-1 and TRBJ2-1, with D unclear. The CDR3 loop spans 13 amino acids. Looked up from germline, CDR1 is SQVTM and CDR2 is ANQGSEA. V dropped 7 bases and J dropped 7 bases, with 17 bases sitting between them.

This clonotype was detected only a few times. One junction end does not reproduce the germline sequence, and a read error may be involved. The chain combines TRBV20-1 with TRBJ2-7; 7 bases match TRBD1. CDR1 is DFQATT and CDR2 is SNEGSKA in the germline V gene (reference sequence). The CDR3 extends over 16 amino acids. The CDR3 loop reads CSARDRQGIGTYEQYF. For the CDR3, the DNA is TGCAGTGCCAGAGACCGACAGGGAATAGGCACCTACGAGCAGTACTTC.

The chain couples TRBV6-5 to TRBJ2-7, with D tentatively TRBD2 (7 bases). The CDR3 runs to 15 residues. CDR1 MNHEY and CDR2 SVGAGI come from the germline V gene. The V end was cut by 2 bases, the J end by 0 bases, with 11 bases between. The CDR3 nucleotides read TGTGCCAGCAGTTACGGGGGGGCAGGCTCCTACGAGCAGTACTTC. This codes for CASSYGGAGSYEQYF.

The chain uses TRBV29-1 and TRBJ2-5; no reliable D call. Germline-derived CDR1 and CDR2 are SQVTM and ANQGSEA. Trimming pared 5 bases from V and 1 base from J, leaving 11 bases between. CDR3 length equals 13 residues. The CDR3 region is CSVFGQPQETQYF. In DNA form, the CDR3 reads TGCAGCGTTTTCGGGCAGCCCCAAGAGACCCAGTACTTC.

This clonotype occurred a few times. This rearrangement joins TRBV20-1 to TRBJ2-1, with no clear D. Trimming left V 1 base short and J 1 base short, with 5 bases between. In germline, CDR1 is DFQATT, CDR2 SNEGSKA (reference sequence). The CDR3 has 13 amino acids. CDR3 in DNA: TGCAGTGCTAGAGCCGGATCCTACAATGAGCAGTTCTTC. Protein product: CSARAGSYNEQFF.